This entry lists 10 T cell receptor beta chains sequenced from one sample in a study of Ad26.COV2.S vaccination and SARS-CoV-2 variants. The repertoire was sequenced with immunoSEQ multiplex PCR; TCRdb's copy has only in-frame clones and lacks some. The sample gives around 140,000 clones, 86% of which show up once; 5% is in the top ten. The specimen was peripheral blood, collected after recovery from COVID-19. These receptors were taken from a human donor who had recovered from COVID-19.

The J gene is TRBJ1-5, the V gene TRBV28; no clear D gene. Per the germline V gene, CDR1 is MDHEN and CDR2 is SYDVKM. This CDR3 comprises 12 residues. V was cut by 2 bases and J by 4 bases, with 3 bases left in between. The DNA of the CDR3 is TGTGCCAGCAGTTTAGTGAATCAGCCCCAGCATTTT. As protein: CASSLVNQPQHF. Full variable domain (outside the CDR3, taken from reference TRBV28 and TRBJ1-5): DVKVTQSSRYLVKRTGEKVFLECVQDMDHENMFWYRQDPGLGLRLIYFSYDVKMKEKGDIPEGYSVSREKKERFSLILESASTNQTSMYLCASSLVNQPQHFGDGTRLSIL.

The chain combines TRBV7-9 with TRBJ1-1; D call uncertain. V was clipped by 5 bases and J by 5 bases, with 6 bases between them. The CDR3 length is 11 residues. The germline V gene encodes CDR1 SEHNR and CDR2 FQNEAQ (reference sequence). In DNA form, the CDR3 reads TGTGCCAGCAGCCTCGATACTGAAGCTTTCTTT. Its translation: CASSLDTEAFF.

This chain uses TRBV4-3 with TRBJ1-6; perhaps TRBD1 as D (5 bases). Trimming cost V 1 base and J 8 bases, with 9 bases left between them. Germline CDR1 LGHNA, CDR2 YSLEER. This CDR3 is built from 14 residues. This chain's CDR3 is CASSQAGAYSPLHF. The DNA of the CDR3 is TGCGCCAGCAGCCAAGCCGGGGCTTATTCACCCCTCCACTTT.

The genes are TRBV5-6 and TRBJ2-7, with TRBD2 matching 12 bases. Trimming took 3 bases from V and 3 from J; bases not matched to a gene: 4. CDR1 and CDR2 (germline): SGHDT, YYEEEE. CDR3 length: 15 amino acids. The chain's CDR3 is CASSSSGGADYEQYF. CDR3 in DNA: TGTGCCAGCAGCTCTAGCGGGGGGGCCGACTACGAGCAGTACTTC.

V usage is TRBV7-6 and J usage is TRBJ2-2; no firm D call. Germline assignment: CDR1 SGHVS and CDR2 FNYEAQ. The CDR3 is 17 amino acids. Trimming cost V 0 bases and J 0 bases, with 11 bases left between them. The CDR3: CASSLASTTPNTGELFF. Here the CDR3 DNA reads TGTGCCAGCAGCTTAGCGTCGACAACTCCGAACACCGGGGAGCTGTTTTTT.

The V gene is TRBV2, the J gene TRBJ1-5, with 7 nucleotides matching TRBD1. Germline assignment: CDR1 SNHLY and CDR2 FYNNEI. The CDR3 totals 15 residues. V lost 0 bases to trimming and J lost 6 bases; unmatched junction nucleotides: 5. For the CDR3, the DNA is TGTGCCAGCAGTGAAGCGGGAGGGGGCAGTCAGCCCCAGCATTTT. Translation: CASSEAGGGSQPQHF. The whole variable domain, filled in from reference TRBV2 and TRBJ1-5, reads EPEVTQTPSHQVTQMGQEVILRCVPISNHLYFYWYRQILGQKVEFLVSFYNNEISEKSEIFDDQFSVERPDGSNFTLKIRSTKLEDSAMYFCASSEAGGGSQPQHFGDGTRLSIL.

The chain uses TRBV7-6 and TRBJ2-1; TRBD2 matches 8 bases. From germline, CDR1 is SGHVS and CDR2 FNYEAQ. V lost 2 bases, J lost 2 bases, and 5 bases stayed unmatched. The CDR3 covers 16 residues. This CDR3 reads CASSLTGGIAYNEQFF. Here the CDR3 DNA reads TGTGCCAGCAGCTTAACGGGGGGGATCGCCTACAATGAGCAGTTCTTC.

V and J are TRBV27 and TRBJ2-2, with D perhaps given as TRBD1 or TRBD2 (6 bases each). The CDR3 contains 15 residues. Germline CDR1 reads MNHEY; CDR2 reads SMNVEV (reference sequence). V lost 2 bases and J lost 4, with 11 bases in between. CDR3 bases: TGTGCCAGCAGTTTACTTCCGGGGGCCACCGGGGAGCTGTTTTTT. Translating gives CASSLLPGATGELFF.

The chain is built from TRBV6-2 or TRBV6-3 and TRBJ1-2; no definite D call. V dropped 5 bases and J dropped 1 base, with 11 bases sitting between them. The CDR3 covers 14 residues. Germline V gives CDR1 MNHEY, CDR2 SVGEGT. The CDR3 sequence is CASSRWTDNYGYTF. DNA of the CDR3: TGTGCCAGCAGTAGATGGACGGATAACTATGGCTACACCTTC.

The chain uses TRBV7-9 and TRBJ2-1; D gene uncertain. Germline V gives CDR1 SEHNR, CDR2 FQNEAQ (reference sequence). The V gene lost 7 bases and the J gene lost 7 bases, with 8 bases spanning the gap. The CDR3 covers 11 residues. DNA of the CDR3: TGTGCCAGCACCCTCGGGAATGAGCAGTTCTTC. Translation gives CASTLGNEQFF. Supplemented by reference TRBV7-9 and TRBJ2-1, the full variable domain reads DTGVSQNPRHKITKRGQNVTFRCDPISEHNRLYWYRQTLGQGPEFLTYFQNEAQLEKSRLLSDRFSAERPKGSFSTLEIQRTEQGDSAMYLCASTLGNEQFFGPGTRLTVL.